What follows is one T cell receptor beta chain and its context. Germline-derived CDR1 and CDR2 are SGHNT and YENEEA. This CDR3 spans 16 amino acids. V gave up 5 bases and J gave up 8 bases; unmatched junction bases: 12. TCRdb redid the calling of the RT-PCR reads with MiXCR, one entry per CDR3 protein. Altogether about 540,000 distinct CDR3 sequences are present, 20% to 25% being singletons, with the ten largest covering about 3%. This sample stems from a study of response to subunit inactivated influenza vaccine. The same data also went into a second study, on T cells expressing NK-cell markers. That publication notes: What made the TCR beta cDNA was 5'RACE template switching with UMIs. Each TCR beta repertoire originated in sorted T cells that were CD3+CD56+NKG2C+, CD3+CD56+NKG2C- or CD3+CD56-NKG2C+. For several experiments, T cell sorting was restricted to the alpha-beta TCR population by means of an anti-gamma-delta TCR antibody. Clarity on HCMV specificity was lacking for the expanded NKG2C+ T cell clones.

This clonotype was obtained from a man aged 50 to 60 who received an inactivated influenza vaccine. Sequenced material: CD4+ T cells sorted from PBMCs, taken 12 days after vaccination. This chain uses TRBV11-3 with TRBJ2-1; TRBD1 agrees at 10 bases. CDR3 sequence (DNA): TGTGCCAGCAGCGTAAGGCCGGGACAGGGGATCGATGAGCAGTTCTTC. This sequence encodes CASSVRPGQGIDEQFF.